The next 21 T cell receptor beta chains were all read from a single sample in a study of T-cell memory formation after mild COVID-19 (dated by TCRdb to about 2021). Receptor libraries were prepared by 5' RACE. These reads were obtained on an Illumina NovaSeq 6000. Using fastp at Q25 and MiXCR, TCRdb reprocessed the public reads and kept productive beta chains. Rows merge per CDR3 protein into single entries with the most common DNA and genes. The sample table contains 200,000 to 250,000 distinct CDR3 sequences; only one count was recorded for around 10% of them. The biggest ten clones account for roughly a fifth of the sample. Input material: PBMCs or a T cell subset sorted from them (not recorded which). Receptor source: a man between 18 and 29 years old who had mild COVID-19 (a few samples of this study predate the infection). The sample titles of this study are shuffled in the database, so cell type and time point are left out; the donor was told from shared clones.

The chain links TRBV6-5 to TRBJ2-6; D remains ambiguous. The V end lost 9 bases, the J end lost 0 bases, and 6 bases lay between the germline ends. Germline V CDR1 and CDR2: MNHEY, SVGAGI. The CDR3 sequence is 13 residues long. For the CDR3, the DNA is TGTGCCAGTGCCAGCTCTGGGGCCAACGTCCTGACTTTC. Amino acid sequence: CASASSGANVLTF.

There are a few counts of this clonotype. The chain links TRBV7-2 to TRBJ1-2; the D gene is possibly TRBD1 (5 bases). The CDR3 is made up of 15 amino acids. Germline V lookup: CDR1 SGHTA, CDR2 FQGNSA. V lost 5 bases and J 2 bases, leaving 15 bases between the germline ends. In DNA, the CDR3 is TGTGCCAGCAGCCAGCAGGGTACCTTCAACTATGGCTACACCTTC. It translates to CASSQQGTFNYGYTF.

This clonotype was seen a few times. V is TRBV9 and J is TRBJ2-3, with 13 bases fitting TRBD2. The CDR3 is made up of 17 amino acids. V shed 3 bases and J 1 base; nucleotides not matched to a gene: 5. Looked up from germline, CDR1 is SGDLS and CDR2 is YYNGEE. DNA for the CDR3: TGTGCCAGCAGCGGGACTAGCGGGGGAATAGGCACAGATACGCAGTATTTT. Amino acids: CASSGTSGGIGTDTQYF. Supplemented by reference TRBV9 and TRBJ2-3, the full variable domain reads DSGVTQTPKHLITATGQRVTLRCSPRSGDLSVYWYQQSLDQGLQFLIQYYNGEERAKGNILERFSAQQFPDLHSELNLSSLELGDSALYFCASSGTSGGIGTDTQYFGPGTRLTVL.

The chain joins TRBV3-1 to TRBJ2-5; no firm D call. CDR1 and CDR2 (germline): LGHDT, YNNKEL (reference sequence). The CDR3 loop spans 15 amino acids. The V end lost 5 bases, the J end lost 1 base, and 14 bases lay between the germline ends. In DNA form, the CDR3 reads TGTGCCAGCAGCGGATATACGGTGTCCCAAGAGACCCAGTACTTC. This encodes CASSGYTVSQETQYF.

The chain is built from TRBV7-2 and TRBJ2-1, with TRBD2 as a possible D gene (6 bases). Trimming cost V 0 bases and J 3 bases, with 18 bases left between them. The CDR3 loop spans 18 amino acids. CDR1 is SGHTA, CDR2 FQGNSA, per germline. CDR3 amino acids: CASSLAPADREYYNEQFF. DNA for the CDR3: TGTGCCAGCAGCTTAGCCCCCGCCGACCGGGAGTACTACAATGAGCAGTTCTTC.

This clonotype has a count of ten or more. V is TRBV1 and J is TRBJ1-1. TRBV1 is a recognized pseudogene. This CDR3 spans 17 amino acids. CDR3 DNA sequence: TGCACCAGCAGCCAAGATCTCTCGGCCAGGATGAACACTGAAGCTTTCTTT. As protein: CTSSQDLSARMNTEAFF.

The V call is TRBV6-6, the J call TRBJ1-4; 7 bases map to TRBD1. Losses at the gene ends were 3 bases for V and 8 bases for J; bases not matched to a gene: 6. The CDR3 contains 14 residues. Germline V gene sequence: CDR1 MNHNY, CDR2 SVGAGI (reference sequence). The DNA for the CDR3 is TGTGCCAGCAGTTATTGGACAGGTCGCGAAAAACTGTTTTTT. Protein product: CASSYWTGREKLFF.

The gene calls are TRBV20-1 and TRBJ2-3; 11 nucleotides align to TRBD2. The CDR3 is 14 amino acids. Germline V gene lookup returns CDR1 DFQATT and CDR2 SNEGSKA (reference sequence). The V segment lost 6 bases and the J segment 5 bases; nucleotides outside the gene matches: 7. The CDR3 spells CSAPTSGVRDTQYF. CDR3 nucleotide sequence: TGCAGTGCCCCGACTAGCGGGGTCAGAGATACGCAGTATTTT.

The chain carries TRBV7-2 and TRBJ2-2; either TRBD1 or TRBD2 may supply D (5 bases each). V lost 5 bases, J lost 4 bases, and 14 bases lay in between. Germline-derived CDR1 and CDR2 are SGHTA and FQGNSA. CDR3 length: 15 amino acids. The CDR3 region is CASSPRSGSTGELFF. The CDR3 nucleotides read TGTGCCAGCAGCCCTAGGTCAGGGAGCACCGGGGAGCTGTTTTTT.

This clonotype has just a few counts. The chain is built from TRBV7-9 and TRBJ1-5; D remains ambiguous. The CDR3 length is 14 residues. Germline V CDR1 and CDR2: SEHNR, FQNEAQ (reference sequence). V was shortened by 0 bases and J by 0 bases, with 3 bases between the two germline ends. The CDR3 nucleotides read TGTGCCAGCAGCTTAGCCCTTAGCAATCAGCCCCAGCATTTT. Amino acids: CASSLALSNQPQHF.

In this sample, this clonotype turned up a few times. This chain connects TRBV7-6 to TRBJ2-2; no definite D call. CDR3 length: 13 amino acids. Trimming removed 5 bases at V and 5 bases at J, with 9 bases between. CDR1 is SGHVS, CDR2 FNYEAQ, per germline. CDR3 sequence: CASSRLQTGELFF. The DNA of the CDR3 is TGTGCCAGCAGCCGCCTACAGACCGGGGAGCTGTTTTTT.

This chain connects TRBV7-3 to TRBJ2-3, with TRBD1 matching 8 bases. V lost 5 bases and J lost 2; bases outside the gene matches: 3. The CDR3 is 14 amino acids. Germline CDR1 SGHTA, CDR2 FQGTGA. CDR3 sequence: CASSQDRATDTQYF. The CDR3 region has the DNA TGTGCCAGCAGCCAGGACAGGGCCACAGATACGCAGTATTTT. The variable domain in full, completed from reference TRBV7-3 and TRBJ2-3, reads GAGVSQTPSNKVTEKGKYVELRCDPISGHTALYWYRQSLGQGPEFLIYFQGTGAADDSGLPNDRFFAVRPEGSVSTLKIQRTERGDSAVYLCASSQDRATDTQYFGPGTRLTVL.

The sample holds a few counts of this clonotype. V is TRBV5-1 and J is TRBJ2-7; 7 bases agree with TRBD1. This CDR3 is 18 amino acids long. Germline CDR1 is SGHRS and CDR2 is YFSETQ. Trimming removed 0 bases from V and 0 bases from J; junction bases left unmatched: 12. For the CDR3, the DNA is TGCGCCAGCAGCTTGGCCCTGGACCGACAGGGTAGCTCCTACGAGCAGTACTTC. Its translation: CASSLALDRQGSSYEQYF.

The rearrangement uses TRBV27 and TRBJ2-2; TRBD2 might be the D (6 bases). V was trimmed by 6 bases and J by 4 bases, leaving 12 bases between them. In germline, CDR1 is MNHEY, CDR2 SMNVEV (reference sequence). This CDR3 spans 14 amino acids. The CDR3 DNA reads TGTGCCAGCAGACGTCTGGGGGGCACCGGGGAGCTGTTTTTT. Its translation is CASRRLGGTGELFF.

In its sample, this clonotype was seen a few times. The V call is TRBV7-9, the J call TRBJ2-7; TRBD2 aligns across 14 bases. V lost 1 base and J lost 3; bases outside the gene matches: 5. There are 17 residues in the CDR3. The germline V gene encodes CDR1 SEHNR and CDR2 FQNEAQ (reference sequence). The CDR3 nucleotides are TGTGCCAGCAGCTTAGACATCGGGACTAGCGGGGGCTACGAGCAGTACGTC. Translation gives CASSLDIGTSGGYEQYV.

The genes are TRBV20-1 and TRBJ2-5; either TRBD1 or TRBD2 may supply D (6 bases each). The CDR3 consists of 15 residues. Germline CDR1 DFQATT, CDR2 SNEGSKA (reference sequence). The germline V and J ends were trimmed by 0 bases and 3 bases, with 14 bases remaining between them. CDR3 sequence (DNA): TGCAGTGCTAGAGACGGGGGCAGGGGCGAAGAGACCCAGTACTTC. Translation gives CSARDGGRGEETQYF.

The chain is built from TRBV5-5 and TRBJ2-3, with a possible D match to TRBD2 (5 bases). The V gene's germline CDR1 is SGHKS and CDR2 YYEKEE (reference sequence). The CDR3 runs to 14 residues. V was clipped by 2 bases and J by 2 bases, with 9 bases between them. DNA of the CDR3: TGTGCCAGCAGCTTTAGAGGGCTCACAGATACGCAGTATTTT. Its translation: CASSFRGLTDTQYF.

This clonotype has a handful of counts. CDR3 region: CASSLAGTGHTGELFF. CDR3 DNA: TGTGCCAGCAGCTTGGCCGGGACAGGGCACACCGGGGAGCTGTTTTTT. This sequence joins TRBV5-6 and TRBJ2-2, with 9 nucleotides matching TRBD1. CDR1 SGHDT and CDR2 YYEEEE come from the germline V gene. Trimming took 0 bases from V and 3 from J; bases not matched to a gene: 3. The CDR3 is 16 amino acids.

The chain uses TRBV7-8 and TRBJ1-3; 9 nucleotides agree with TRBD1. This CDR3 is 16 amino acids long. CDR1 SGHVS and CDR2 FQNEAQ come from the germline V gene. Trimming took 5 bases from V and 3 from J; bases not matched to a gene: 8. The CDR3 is CASSQPTGGIGNTIYF. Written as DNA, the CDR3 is TGTGCCAGCAGCCAACCCACAGGGGGCATTGGAAACACCATATATTTT.

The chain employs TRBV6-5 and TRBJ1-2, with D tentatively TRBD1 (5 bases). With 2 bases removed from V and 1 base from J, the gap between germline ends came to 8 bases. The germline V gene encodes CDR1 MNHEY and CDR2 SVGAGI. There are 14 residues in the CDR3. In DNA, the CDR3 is TGTGCCAGCAGTTACCGGGGGGGTAACTATGGCTACACCTTC. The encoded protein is CASSYRGGNYGYTF.

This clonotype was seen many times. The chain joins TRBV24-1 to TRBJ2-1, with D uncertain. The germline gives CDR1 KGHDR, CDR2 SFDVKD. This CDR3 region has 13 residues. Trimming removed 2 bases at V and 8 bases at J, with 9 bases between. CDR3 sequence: CATSDSDLYEQFF. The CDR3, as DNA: TGTGCCACCAGTGATTCCGATCTTTATGAGCAGTTCTTC.